The 8 T cell receptor beta chains given below trace back to one sample, sequenced in a study of blood T cell repertoires in COVID-19. Libraries were prepared by immunoSEQ multiplex PCR; TCRdb keeps only in-frame clonotypes and omits some of them. Of 35,000 to 45,000 clones in the sample, approximately 90% were seen once. Sequences were obtained from peripheral blood. The receptors stem from a human donor in a cohort sampled during active COVID-19.

The rearrangement joins TRBV18 to TRBJ2-7, with D possibly being TRBD2 (5 bases). The V gene's germline CDR1 is KGHSH and CDR2 LQKENI. The germline V and J ends were trimmed by 3 bases and 2 bases, with 23 bases remaining between them. This CDR3 has 18 amino acids. The CDR3 sequence: CASSPSTWEHNRPYEQYF. CDR3 DNA sequence: TGTGCCAGCTCACCCTCAACTTGGGAGCATAATAGGCCCTACGAGCAGTACTTC.

The chain recombines TRBV28 with TRBJ1-1; perhaps TRBD1 as D (6 bases). Germline CDR1 is MDHEN and CDR2 is SYDVKM. The germline V and J ends were trimmed by 7 bases and 6 bases, with 18 bases remaining between them. This CDR3 is 14 amino acids long. The CDR3 spells CASTKTGRQSEAFF. The CDR3, as DNA: TGTGCCAGCACCAAGACAGGCCGGCAGTCTGAAGCTTTCTTT.

The gene calls are TRBV20-1 and TRBJ2-5; D might be TRBD2 (6 bases). CDR1 DFQATT and CDR2 SNEGSKA come from the germline V gene (reference sequence). CDR3 length: 12 residues. The V end was cut by 3 bases, the J end by 4 bases, with 9 bases between. CDR3 in DNA: TGCAGTGCTAGTCCCGGGGGAGAGACCCAGTACTTC. It is translated as CSASPGGETQYF.

Written as DNA, the CDR3 is TGTGCCAGCAGCGTAGGACGGGGGGACGAGCAGTACTTC. Protein product: CASSVGRGDEQYF. V is TRBV9 and J is TRBJ2-7; the match to TRBD2 covers 7 bases. This CDR3 has 13 residues. Germline CDR1 is SGDLS and CDR2 is YYNGEE. Trimming took 0 bases from V and 5 from J; bases not matched to a gene: 2.

This chain uses TRBV28 with TRBJ1-6; D may be TRBD1 (5 bases). Trimming left V 6 bases short and J 4 bases short, with 10 bases between. The CDR3 runs to 14 residues. The germline CDR1 and CDR2 sequences are MDHEN and SYDVKM. The DNA of the CDR3 is TGTGCCAGCAGCAGACAGTCGTATAATTCACCCCTCCACTTT. Its protein product is CASSRQSYNSPLHF.

This rearrangement joins TRBV7-3 to TRBJ2-2; 10 bases align to TRBD2. Trimming took 2 bases from V and 0 from J; bases not matched to a gene: 3. Germline CDR1 is SGHTA and CDR2 is FQGTGA. This CDR3 is built from 17 residues. The CDR3 protein is CASSLRLAGPNTGELFF. The CDR3 DNA reads as TGTGCCAGCAGCTTACGACTAGCGGGCCCGAACACCGGGGAGCTGTTTTTT. Combining the CDR3 with reference TRBV7-3 and TRBJ2-2 gives the whole variable domain GAGVSQTPSNKVTEKGKYVELRCDPISGHTALYWYRQSLGQGPEFLIYFQGTGAADDSGLPNDRFFAVRPEGSVSTLKIQRTERGDSAVYLCASSLRLAGPNTGELFFGEGSRLTVL.

The chain combines TRBV6-2 or TRBV6-3 with TRBJ2-1; the D gene is possibly TRBD2 (5 bases). Germline V gene data show CDR1 as MNHEY and CDR2 as SVGEGT. The CDR3 has 16 residues. V shed 4 bases and J shed 15 bases, with 28 bases lying between them. The CDR3 DNA is TGTGCCAGCAGTTCCTTGCCAAAACCCGGCCGGACTGGAGGGTTCTTC. Translating gives CASSSLPKPGRTGGFF.

J is TRBJ1-1 and V is TRBV6-6; D is undetermined. The CDR3 loop spans 14 amino acids. Germline CDR1 MNHNY, CDR2 SVGAGI (reference sequence). The V gene lost 6 bases and the J gene lost 3 bases, with 14 bases spanning the gap. The CDR3 loop is CASSGSAWDTEAFF. The DNA of the CDR3 is TGTGCCAGCAGCGGGTCGGCATGGGACACTGAAGCTTTCTTT.